The next 10 T cell receptor beta chains were all read from a single sample in a study of T-cell memory formation after mild COVID-19. One entry per CDR3 protein, called by TCRdb with MiXCR from the 5' RACE reads. The table lists roughly 80,000 distinct CDR3 sequences, approximately 25% of them singletons. The sequenced sample consisted of PBMCs or a T cell subset sorted from them (not recorded which). These TCRs come from a young man who had mild COVID-19 (a few samples of this study predate the infection). Cell type and time point are not known.

This chain connects TRBV27 to TRBJ1-1; 7 bases agree with TRBD1. The CDR3 is 14 residues long. V trimming: 6 bases; J trimming: 0 bases; junction bases outside the gene matches: 4. Per germline, CDR1 MNHEY and CDR2 SMNVEV (reference sequence). The CDR3 DNA sequence: TGTGCCAGCAGCGCGGGACAGATGAACACTGAAGCTTTCTTT. This encodes CASSAGQMNTEAFF.

This clonotype has a handful of counts. The chain combines TRBV5-1 with TRBJ1-1; D is unclear. Trimming pared 3 bases from V and 4 bases from J, leaving 16 bases between. Germline-derived CDR1 and CDR2 are SGHRS and YFSETQ. The CDR3 length is 15 residues. CDR3 nucleotides: TGCGCCAGCAGCTCTAGGGCCCCAGCGATCACTGAAGCTTTCTTT. Translating it yields CASSSRAPAITEAFF.

This sequence joins TRBV7-2 and TRBJ2-7, with D possibly matching TRBD1 (5 bases). The CDR3 is 16 residues long. CDR1 and CDR2 from the germline V gene are SGHTA and FQGNSA. Trimming pared 1 base from V and 5 bases from J, leaving 18 bases between. This chain's CDR3 is CASSLGRSGPFHEQYF. DNA of the CDR3: TGTGCCAGCAGCTTAGGACGCTCAGGGCCTTTCCACGAGCAGTACTTC.

The chain joins TRBV9 to TRBJ1-2; TRBD1 agrees at 7 bases. The V gene end was trimmed by 6 bases and the J gene end by 2 bases; junction bases not matched to a gene: 16. The CDR3 is 17 residues long. From germline, CDR1 is SGDLS and CDR2 YYNGEE. CDR3 in amino acids: CASTSPKDPGQNYGYTF. The DNA of the CDR3 is TGTGCCAGCACCAGCCCAAAGGACCCGGGACAGAACTATGGCTACACCTTC.

The chain has TRBV4-1 and TRBJ2-5; D may be TRBD1 or TRBD2 (6 bases each). The V and J ends lost 4 bases and 9 bases respectively, with 12 bases between them. The CDR3 extends over 12 amino acids. CDR1 and CDR2 from the germline V gene are MGHRA and YSYEKL. The CDR3 reads CASSPRGGPQYF. CDR3 DNA: TGCGCCAGCAGCCCCCGTGGGGGGCCCCAGTACTTC.

The chain is built from TRBV20-1 and TRBJ2-7, with 7 bases lining up with TRBD2. There are 13 residues in the CDR3. The germline CDR1 and CDR2 sequences are DFQATT and SNEGSKA (reference sequence). The J segment lost 3 bases and the V segment lost 6 bases, leaving 8 bases of the junction unmatched. CDR3 DNA sequence: TGCAGTGCCGAATCAAGGACTAGCTACGAGCAGTACTTC. This codes for CSAESRTSYEQYF.

This clonotype was observed a few times. This rearrangement joins TRBV6-5 to TRBJ2-7, with 8 bases fitting TRBD2. Trimming at V came to 5 bases and at J to 0 bases, leaving 6 bases not matched to a gene. The CDR3 is 15 amino acids. In germline, CDR1 is MNHEY, CDR2 SVGAGI. CDR3 amino acids: CASSIGLASSYEQYF. CDR3 nucleotides: TGTGCCAGCAGTATAGGACTAGCCAGCTCCTACGAGCAGTACTTC.

V usage is TRBV7-3 and J usage is TRBJ2-7; the D is unclear. Looked up from germline, CDR1 is SGHTA and CDR2 is FQGTGA. With 2 bases removed from V and 2 bases from J, the gap between germline ends came to 13 bases. The CDR3 totals 15 residues. The chain's CDR3 is CASSLSATVPYEQYF. CDR3 bases: TGTGCCAGCAGCTTATCTGCGACGGTCCCCTACGAGCAGTACTTC.

The chain has TRBV5-1 and TRBJ2-1; D remains unclear. This CDR3 region has 13 residues. In germline, CDR1 is SGHRS, CDR2 YFSETQ. Trimming shortened V by 0 bases and J by 5 bases, and 6 bases separated the two germline ends. This chain's CDR3 is CASSLVWNNEQFF. In nucleotides, the CDR3 is TGCGCCAGCAGCTTGGTGTGGAACAATGAGCAGTTCTTC.

The rearrangement links TRBV7-6 to TRBJ2-1; TRBD2 agrees at 7 bases. J lost 6 bases, V lost 4 bases, and 9 bases had no gene match. Germline CDR1 SGHVS, CDR2 FNYEAQ. This CDR3 region has 15 residues. The CDR3 sequence is CASSSLAGVVNEQFF. The CDR3 DNA sequence: TGTGCCAGCAGCTCCCTGGCGGGGGTGGTCAATGAGCAGTTCTTC.